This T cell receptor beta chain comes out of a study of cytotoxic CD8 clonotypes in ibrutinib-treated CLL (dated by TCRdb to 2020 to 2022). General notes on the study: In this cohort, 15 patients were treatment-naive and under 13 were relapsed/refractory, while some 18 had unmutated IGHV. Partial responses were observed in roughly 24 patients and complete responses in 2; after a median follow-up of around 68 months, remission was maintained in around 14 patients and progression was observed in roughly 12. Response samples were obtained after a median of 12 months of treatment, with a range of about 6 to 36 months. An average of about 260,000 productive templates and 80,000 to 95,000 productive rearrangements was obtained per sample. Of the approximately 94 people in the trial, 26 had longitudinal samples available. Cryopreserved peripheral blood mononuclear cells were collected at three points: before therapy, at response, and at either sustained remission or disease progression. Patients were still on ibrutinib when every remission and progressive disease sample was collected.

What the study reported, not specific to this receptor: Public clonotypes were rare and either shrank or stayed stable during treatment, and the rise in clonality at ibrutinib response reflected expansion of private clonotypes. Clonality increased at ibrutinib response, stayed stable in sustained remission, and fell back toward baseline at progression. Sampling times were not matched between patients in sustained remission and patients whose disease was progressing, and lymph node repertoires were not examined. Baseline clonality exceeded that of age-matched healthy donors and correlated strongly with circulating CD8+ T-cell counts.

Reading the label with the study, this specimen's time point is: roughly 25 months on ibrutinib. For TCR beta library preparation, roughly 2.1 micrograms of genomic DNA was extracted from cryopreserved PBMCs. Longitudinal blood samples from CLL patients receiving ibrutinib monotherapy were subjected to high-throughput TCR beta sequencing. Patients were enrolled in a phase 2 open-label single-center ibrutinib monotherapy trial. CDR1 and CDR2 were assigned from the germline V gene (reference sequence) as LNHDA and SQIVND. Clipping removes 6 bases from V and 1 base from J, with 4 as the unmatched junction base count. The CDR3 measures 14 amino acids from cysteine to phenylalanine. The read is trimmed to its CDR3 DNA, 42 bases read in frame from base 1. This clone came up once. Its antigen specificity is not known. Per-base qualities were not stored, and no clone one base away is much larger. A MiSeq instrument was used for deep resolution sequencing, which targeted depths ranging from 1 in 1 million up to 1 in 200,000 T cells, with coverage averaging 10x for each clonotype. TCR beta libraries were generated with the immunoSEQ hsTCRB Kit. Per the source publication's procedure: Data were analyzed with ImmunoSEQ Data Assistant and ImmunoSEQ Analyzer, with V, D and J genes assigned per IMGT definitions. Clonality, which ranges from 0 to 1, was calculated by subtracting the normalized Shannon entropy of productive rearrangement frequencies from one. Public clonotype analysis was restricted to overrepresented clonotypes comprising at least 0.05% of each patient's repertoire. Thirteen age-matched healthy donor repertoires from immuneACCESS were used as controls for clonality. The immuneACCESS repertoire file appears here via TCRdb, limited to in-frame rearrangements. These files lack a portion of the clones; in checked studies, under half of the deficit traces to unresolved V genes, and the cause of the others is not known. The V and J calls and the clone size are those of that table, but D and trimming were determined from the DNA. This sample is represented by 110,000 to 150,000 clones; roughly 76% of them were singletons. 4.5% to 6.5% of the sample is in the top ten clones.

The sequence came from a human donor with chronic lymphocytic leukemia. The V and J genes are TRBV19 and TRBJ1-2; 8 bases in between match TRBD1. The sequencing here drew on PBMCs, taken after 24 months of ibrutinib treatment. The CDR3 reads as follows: CASSGQGNNYGYTF. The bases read TGTGCCAGTAGCGGACAGGGCAATAACTATGGCTACACCTTC.